This TCR beta chain was retrieved from a study of T cell changes during pregnancy in multiple sclerosis. Clones were read by immunoSEQ multiplex PCR, and TCRdb kept only the in-frame ones, dropping some. The table lists 100,000 or so clones, around 94% of them singletons. CDR1 and CDR2 from the germline V gene are LNHDA and SQIVND (reference sequence). The V segment lost 5 bases and the J segment 4 bases; nucleotides outside the gene matches: 11. The length of the CDR3 is 15 residues. This receptor was taken from a female donor in good health, enrolled as a control in a pregnancy study. The specimen comprised peripheral blood, sampled after pregnancy. This chain connects TRBV19 to TRBJ2-7; 7 positions match TRBD1. This CDR3 reads CASSYRDSIGYEQYF. CDR3 coding DNA: TGTGCCAGTAGTTACCGGGACAGCATTGGGTACGAGCAGTACTTC. The full variable domain, with the rest looked up from reference TRBV19 and TRBJ2-7, is DGGITQSPKYLFRKEGQNVTLSCEQNLNHDAMYWYRQDPGQGLRLIYYSQIVNDFQKGDIAEGYSVSREKKESFPLTVTSAQKNPTAFYLCASSYRDSIGYEQYFGPGTRLTVT.